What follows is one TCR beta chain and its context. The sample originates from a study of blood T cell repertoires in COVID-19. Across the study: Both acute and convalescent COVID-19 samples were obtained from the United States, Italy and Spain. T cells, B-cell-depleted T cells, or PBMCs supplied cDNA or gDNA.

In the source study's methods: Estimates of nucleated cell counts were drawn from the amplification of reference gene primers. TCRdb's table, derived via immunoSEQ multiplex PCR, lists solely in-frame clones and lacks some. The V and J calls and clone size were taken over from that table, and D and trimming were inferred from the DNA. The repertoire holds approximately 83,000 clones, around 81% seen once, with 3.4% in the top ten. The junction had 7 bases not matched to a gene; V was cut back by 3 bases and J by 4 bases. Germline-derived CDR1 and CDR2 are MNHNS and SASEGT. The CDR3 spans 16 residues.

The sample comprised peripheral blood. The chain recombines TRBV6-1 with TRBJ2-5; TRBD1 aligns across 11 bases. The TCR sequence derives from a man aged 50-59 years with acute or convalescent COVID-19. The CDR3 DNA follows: TGTGCCAGCAGTGACCTTCCGGGACAGGGGGGAGAGACCCAGTACTTC. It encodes CASSDLPGQGGETQYF.